Described below is a single TCR beta chain sequence and its context. The data stem from a study of blood T cell repertoires in COVID-19. TCRdb's table, derived via immunoSEQ multiplex PCR, lists solely in-frame clones and lacks some. In the table there are fewer than 250,000 clones, approximately 90% of which are singletons. The CDR3 sequence is 17 residues long. Trimming removed 1 base from V and 0 bases from J; junction bases left unmatched: 0. The germline V gene has CDR1 SEHNR and CDR2 FQNEAQ (reference sequence). The chain uses TRBV7-9 and TRBJ2-6; 10 positions agree with TRBD2. This TCR was recovered from a man between 45 and 60 years old with COVID-19, enrolled during active disease. The sample taken for sequencing was peripheral blood. The CDR3 here is CASSLGTSGSGANVLTF. The CDR3 nucleotides read TGTGCCAGCAGCTTAGGGACTAGCGGCTCTGGGGCCAACGTCCTGACTTTC.